The 22 T cell receptor beta chains below were found in one sample sequenced in a study of CD4 and CD8 cells across lung adenocarcinoma regions. MiXCR, run by TCRdb on the PCR reads, gives a single entry per CDR3 protein. The profile shows approximately 20,000 distinct CDR3 sequences, roughly 46% of them singletons. Input material: CD4+ T cells from the margin of a lung tumor. Receptors originate from a male donor with lung adenocarcinoma. The CD4 and CD8 labels of this study may be unreliable.

In its sample, this clonotype was seen many times. The chain links TRBV7-2 to TRBJ2-3; TRBD2 aligns across 7 bases. Trimming removed 4 bases from V and 3 bases from J; junction bases left unmatched: 19. The germline gives CDR1 SGHTA, CDR2 FQGNSA. The CDR3 runs to 19 residues. The CDR3 DNA follows: TGTGCCAGCAGCTCGTCTAGGGCGGGAGCGGGCGGAATTACAGATACGCAGTATTTT. This encodes CASSSSRAGAGGITDTQYF.

This clonotype occurred many times. The chain joins TRBV6-1 to TRBJ2-5; TRBD1 agrees at 7 bases. CDR1 MNHNS and CDR2 SASEGT come from the germline V gene. The CDR3 is 14 amino acids. J was trimmed by 2 bases and V by 5 bases; bases with no gene match: 5. CDR3 protein: CASSKQGTQETQYF. The CDR3 coding sequence is TGTGCCAGCAGTAAACAGGGGACACAAGAGACCCAGTACTTC.

The table lists this clonotype with many counts. The genes are TRBV6-1 and TRBJ1-4, with D uncertain. CDR1 and CDR2 (germline): MNHNS, SASEGT. This CDR3 has 14 amino acids. The germline V and J ends were trimmed by 8 bases and 2 bases, with 12 bases remaining between them. CDR3 protein: CASSPRGTNEKLFF. In DNA, the CDR3 is TGTGCCAGCTCCCCGCGCGGGACTAATGAAAAACTGTTTTTT.

The sample holds a few counts of this clonotype. The chain is built from TRBV14 and TRBJ2-1; 9 bases line up with TRBD2. CDR1 SGHDN and CDR2 FVKESK come from the germline V gene. This CDR3 has 19 amino acids. V lost 3 bases, J lost 5 bases, and 17 bases stayed unmatched. The CDR3 here is CASSHFPGLASEDHNEQFF. In DNA, the CDR3 is TGTGCCAGCAGCCATTTTCCGGGACTAGCTTCCGAGGACCACAATGAGCAGTTCTTC.

In this sample, this clonotype turned up many times. This chain uses TRBV6-1 with TRBJ2-5; D is possibly TRBD1 (6 bases). The DNA end lines up better with TRBJ2-7; the J call may be wrong. The germline V gene has CDR1 MNHNS and CDR2 SASEGT. The CDR3 contains 12 residues. This chain's CDR3 is CASRNRVHEQYF. In DNA form, the CDR3 reads TGTGCCAGCAGAAACAGGGTCCACGAGCAGTACTTC.

Many counts were recorded for this clonotype. The chain is built from TRBV30 and TRBJ2-1, with 12 bases aligning to TRBD2. CDR3 length: 14 residues. V lost 0 bases, J lost 8 bases, and 2 bases stayed unmatched. Germline lookup yields CDR1 GTSNPN and CDR2 SVGIG (reference sequence). CDR3 sequence (DNA): TGTGCCTGGAGTGTACTAGCGGGAGGTGATGAGCAGTTCTTC. Translating gives CAWSVLAGGDEQFF.

The chain employs TRBV11-3 and TRBJ2-1; D is unresolved. This CDR3 region has 14 residues. Deletions cut 0 bases from V and 8 bases from J, with 11 bases between. The germline gives CDR1 SGHNT, CDR2 YENEEA. The CDR3 loop is CASSLDPETDEQFF. CDR3 bases: TGTGCCAGCAGCTTAGATCCAGAAACGGATGAGCAGTTCTTC.

The chain is built from TRBV7-2 and TRBJ2-7; no clear D gene. V gave up 1 base and J gave up 2 bases, with 6 bases separating them. Looked up from germline, CDR1 is SGHTA and CDR2 is FQGNSA. The CDR3 covers 13 residues. The CDR3 region has the DNA TGTGCCAGCAGCTTAGAACTAACCTACGAGCAGTACTTC. Residues: CASSLELTYEQYF. The full variable domain, in which reference TRBV7-2 and TRBJ2-7 provide the parts outside the CDR3, is GAGVSQSPSNKVTEKGKDVELRCDPISGHTALYWYRQSLGQGLEFLIYFQGNSAPDKSGLPSDRFSAERTGGSVSTLTIQRTQQEDSAVYLCASSLELTYEQYFGPGTRLTVT.

This clonotype occurred once. The chain couples TRBV6-4 to TRBJ1-2; 9 bases agree with TRBD1. CDR1 MRHNA and CDR2 SNTAGT come from the germline V gene. This CDR3 has 16 residues. V lost 8 bases to trimming and J lost 6 bases; unmatched junction nucleotides: 16. The CDR3 nucleotides read TGTGCCAGCCAAGCCCCCCCACACAGGGGGCGGAATGGCTACACCTTC. Translating it yields CASQAPPHRGRNGYTF.

This clonotype is categorized as medium-sized (0.01 to 0.1%). The chain employs TRBV6-1 and TRBJ2-1; 8 nucleotides match TRBD2. The J call may not be correct, given that the DNA end is closer to TRBJ2-5. The CDR3 length is 13 residues. Germline V CDR1 and CDR2: MNHNS, SASEGT. CDR3 sequence reads: CASSPSGRETQYF. DNA for the CDR3: TGTGCCAGCAGCCCCAGCGGGAGAGAGACCCAGTACTTC.

V is TRBV6-7 and J is TRBJ2-1; 7 nucleotides match TRBD1. Near its end, the DNA agrees better with TRBJ2-7, so the J call may be wrong. TRBV6-7 is an ORF; its function is uncertain. This CDR3 has 13 residues. DNA for the CDR3: TGTGCCAGCAGTTACCAAACCCACAGGGGGCAGTACTTC. As protein: CASSYQTHRGQYF.

The rearrangement uses TRBV6-5 and TRBJ1-6; tentatively, D is TRBD1 (6 bases). There are 16 residues in the CDR3. The germline CDR1 and CDR2 sequences are MNHEY and SVGAGI. Trimming removed 0 bases from V and 9 bases from J, with 15 bases in between. Here the CDR3 reads CASSYSGGLVFSPLHF. The DNA for the CDR3 is TGTGCCAGCAGTTACTCCGGGGGCCTGGTATTTTCACCCCTCCACTTT.

This clonotype came up many times. This sequence joins TRBV3-1 and TRBJ2-3; D gene ambiguous. V shed 4 bases and J shed 5 bases, with 7 bases lying between them. The CDR3 is 12 amino acids. Looked up from germline, CDR1 is LGHDT and CDR2 is YNNKEL (reference sequence). CDR3 in DNA: TGTGCCAGCAGCCCCGGTAAAGATACGCAGTATTTT. Its translation is CASSPGKDTQYF.

This clonotype was seen at least ten times. This chain uses TRBV7-6 with TRBJ2-1, with TRBD2 matching 10 bases. CDR3 length equals 15 residues. Germline V gene sequence: CDR1 SGHVS, CDR2 FNYEAQ. J gave up 7 bases and V 1 base, and 4 bases lay outside the gene matches. CDR3 protein: CASSLVGSGRNEQFF. The CDR3, as DNA: TGTGCCAGCAGCTTAGTTGGTAGCGGGAGGAATGAGCAGTTCTTC. Full variable domain (outside the CDR3, taken from reference TRBV7-6 and TRBJ2-1): GAGVSQSPRYKVTKRGQDVALRCDPISGHVSLYWYRQALGQGPEFLTYFNYEAQQDKSGLPNDRFSAERPEGSISTLTIQRTEQRDSAMYRCASSLVGSGRNEQFFGPGTRLTVL.

With respect to this clonotype: One junction end does not reproduce the germline sequence, and a read error may be involved. The V and J genes are TRBV27 and TRBJ2-3; D unclear. Germline lookup yields CDR1 MNHEY and CDR2 SMNVEV (reference sequence). The CDR3 runs to 17 residues. CDR3 residues: CASSPGRVGSDPDTQYF. The CDR3, as DNA: TGTGCCAGCAGTCCGGGCCGAGTGGGTTCTGACCCAGATACCCAGTATTTT.

This rearrangement joins TRBV6-5 to TRBJ2-3; no reliable D call. CDR1 is MNHEY, CDR2 SVGAGI, per germline. The CDR3 extends over 15 amino acids. Trimming stripped 4 bases from V and 2 bases from J, with 13 bases between. CDR3 protein: CASSLRNRATDTQYF. The DNA for the CDR3 is TGTGCCAGCAGTTTAAGGAACAGAGCCACAGATACGCAGTATTTT.

Note on this clonotype: An end of the junction differs from the germline gene, which may be a read error. The chain is built from TRBV27 and TRBJ2-4; maybe TRBD2 (6 bases). The CDR3 consists of 16 residues. Germline V gene data show CDR1 as MNHEY and CDR2 as SMNVEV (reference sequence). The CDR3 is CASSLAGTGAKNMQYF. Here the CDR3 DNA reads TGTGCCAGCAGTTTAGCGGGGACGGGAGCCAAAAACATGCAGTACTTC.

In regard to this clonotype: One junction end does not reproduce the germline sequence, and a read error may be involved. The chain recombines TRBV15 with TRBJ2-3; D might be TRBD2 (5 bases). Germline V gives CDR1 LNHNV, CDR2 YYDKDF (reference sequence). The CDR3 has 15 residues. CDR3 in amino acids: CASSTGLRDQDTQYF. The CDR3 coding sequence is TGTGCCAGCAGCACGGGGTTAAGAGATCAAGACACGCAGTATTTC.

The chain links TRBV6-1 to TRBJ2-1; D possibly uses TRBD1 or TRBD2 (5 bases each). Germline CDR1 MNHNS, CDR2 SASEGT. The germline V and J ends were trimmed by 7 bases and 10 bases, with 14 bases remaining between them. The CDR3 length is 12 residues. In DNA form, the CDR3 reads TGTGCCAGCACCTCTGTGGGGGTAGAGCAGTTCTTC. It codes for CASTSVGVEQFF.

In this sample, this clonotype turned up many times. The rearrangement links TRBV6-1 to TRBJ1-2; D uncertain. Germline CDR1 is MNHNS and CDR2 is SASEGT. Trimming removed 10 bases from V and 0 bases from J, with 12 bases in between. The CDR3 is 13 amino acids. DNA for the CDR3: TGTGCCACCAGCCGGGAGGCTAACTATGGCTACACCTTC. Residues: CATSREANYGYTF.

This clonotype has a single count. Mismatch with germline at one junction end may stem from a read error. The V call is TRBV6-1, the J call TRBJ2-3; maybe TRBD2 (7 bases). The CDR3 runs 14 residues. Germline V gene data show CDR1 as MNHNS and CDR2 as SASEGT. CDR3 sequence reads: CAGSGGGFPDTQYF. For the CDR3, the DNA is TGTGCCGGCAGTGGGGGGGGCTTCCCAGATACGCAGTACTTT.

The rearrangement uses TRBV27 and TRBJ2-3, with 7 bases fitting TRBD2. The J call may be in error: the DNA end matches TRBJ2-7 better. Germline CDR1 MNHEY, CDR2 SMNVEV (reference sequence). This CDR3 is 15 amino acids long. The CDR3 region is CARGTGGQYKDTQYF. For the CDR3, the DNA is TGTGCCAGGGGGACGGGGGGTCAATACAAAGATACGCAGTACTTC.